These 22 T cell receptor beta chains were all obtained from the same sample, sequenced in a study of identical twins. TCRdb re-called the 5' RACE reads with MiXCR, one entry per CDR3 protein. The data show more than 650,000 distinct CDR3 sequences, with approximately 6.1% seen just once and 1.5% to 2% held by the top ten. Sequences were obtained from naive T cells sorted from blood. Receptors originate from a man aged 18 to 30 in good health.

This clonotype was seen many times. Here the CDR3 DNA reads TGCGCCAGCAGCTTGGTGGGCGGGAGGGCCGGAGCCGGCTCCTACAATGAGCAGTTCTTC. Translated: CASSLVGGRAGAGSYNEQFF. V usage is TRBV5-1 and J usage is TRBJ2-1; the match to TRBD2 covers 9 bases. Germline V gene sequence: CDR1 SGHRS, CDR2 YFSETQ. V trimming: 0 bases; J trimming: 0 bases; junction bases outside the gene matches: 13. This CDR3 region has 20 residues.

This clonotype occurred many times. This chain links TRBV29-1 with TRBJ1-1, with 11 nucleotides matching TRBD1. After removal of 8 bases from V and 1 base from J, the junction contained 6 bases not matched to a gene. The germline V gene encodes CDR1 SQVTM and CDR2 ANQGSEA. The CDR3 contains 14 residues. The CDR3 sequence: CSTRTGGRNTEAFF. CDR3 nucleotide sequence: TGCAGCACTAGGACAGGGGGCAGGAACACTGAAGCTTTCTTT.

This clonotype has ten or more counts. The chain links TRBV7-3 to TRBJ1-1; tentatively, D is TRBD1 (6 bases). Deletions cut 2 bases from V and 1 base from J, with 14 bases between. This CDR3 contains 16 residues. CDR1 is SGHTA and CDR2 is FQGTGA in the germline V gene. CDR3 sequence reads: CASSLGRGNSNTEAFF. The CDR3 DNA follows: TGTGCCAGCAGCTTAGGAAGGGGGAACTCGAACACTGAAGCTTTCTTT.

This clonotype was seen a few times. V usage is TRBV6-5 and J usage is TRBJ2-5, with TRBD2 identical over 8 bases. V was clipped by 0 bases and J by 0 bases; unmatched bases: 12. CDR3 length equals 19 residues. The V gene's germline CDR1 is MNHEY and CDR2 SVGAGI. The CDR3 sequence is CASSYSDGRVTTDQETQYF. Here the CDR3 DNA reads TGTGCCAGCAGTTACTCGGACGGGAGGGTCACCACAGACCAAGAGACCCAGTACTTC.

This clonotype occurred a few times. The CDR3: CASSPRLQRDGETQYF. DNA for the CDR3: TGCGCCAGCAGCCCACGACTGCAGCGGGACGGGGAGACCCAGTACTTC. The chain couples TRBV4-3 to TRBJ2-5; 7 nucleotides agree with TRBD2. The CDR3 spans 16 residues. Germline CDR1 is LGHNA and CDR2 is YSLEER. The J segment lost 5 bases and the V segment lost 4 bases, leaving 13 bases of the junction unmatched.

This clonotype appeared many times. CDR3 nucleotides: TGTGCCACTTGTTCGGCTGGGGCCAACGTCCTGACTTTC. It yields the protein CATCSAGANVLTF. This chain uses TRBV12-3 or TRBV12-4 with TRBJ2-6; no reliable D call. The CDR3 loop spans 13 amino acids. The V end was cut by 10 bases, the J end by 2 bases, with 9 bases between.

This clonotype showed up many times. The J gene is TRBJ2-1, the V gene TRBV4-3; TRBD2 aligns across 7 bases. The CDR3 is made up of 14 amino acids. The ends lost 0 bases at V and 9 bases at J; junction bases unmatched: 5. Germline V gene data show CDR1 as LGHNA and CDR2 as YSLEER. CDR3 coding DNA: TGCGCCAGCAGCCAAGATCTGGGAGGGATTGAGCAGTTCTTC. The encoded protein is CASSQDLGGIEQFF.

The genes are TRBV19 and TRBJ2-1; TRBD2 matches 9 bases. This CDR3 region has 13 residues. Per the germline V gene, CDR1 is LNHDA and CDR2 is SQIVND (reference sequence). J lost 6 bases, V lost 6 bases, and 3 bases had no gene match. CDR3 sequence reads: CASRLAGTNEQFF. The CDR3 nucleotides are TGTGCCAGTAGACTAGCGGGTACCAATGAGCAGTTCTTC.

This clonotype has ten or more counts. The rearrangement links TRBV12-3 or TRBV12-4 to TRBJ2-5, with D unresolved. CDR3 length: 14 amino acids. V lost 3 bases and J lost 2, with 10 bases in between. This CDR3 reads CASSFESVQETQYF. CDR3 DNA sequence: TGTGCCAGCAGTTTCGAGTCGGTACAAGAGACCCAGTACTTC.

Here the CDR3 DNA reads TGTGCCAGCAGTTACTTAAACTTGGATGAGCAGTTCTTC. This gives the protein CASSYLNLDEQFF. The gene calls are TRBV6-6 and TRBJ2-1; D not certain. V dropped 1 base and J dropped 8 bases, with 9 bases sitting between them. Germline V gene lookup returns CDR1 MNHNY and CDR2 SVGAGI (reference sequence). CDR3 length equals 13 residues.

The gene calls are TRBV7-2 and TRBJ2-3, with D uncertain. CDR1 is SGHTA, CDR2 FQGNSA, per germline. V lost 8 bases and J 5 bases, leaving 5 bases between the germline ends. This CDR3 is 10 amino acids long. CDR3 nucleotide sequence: TGTGCCAGCTCGATAGATACGCAGTATTTT. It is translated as CASSIDTQYF.

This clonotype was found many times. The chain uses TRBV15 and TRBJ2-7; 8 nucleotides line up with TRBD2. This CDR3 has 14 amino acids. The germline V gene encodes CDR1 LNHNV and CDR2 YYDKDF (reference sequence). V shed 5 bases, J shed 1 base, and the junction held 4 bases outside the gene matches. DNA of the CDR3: TGTGCCACCAGCCTCGAGCGGGGGTCCTACGAGCAGTACTTC. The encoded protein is CATSLERGSYEQYF.

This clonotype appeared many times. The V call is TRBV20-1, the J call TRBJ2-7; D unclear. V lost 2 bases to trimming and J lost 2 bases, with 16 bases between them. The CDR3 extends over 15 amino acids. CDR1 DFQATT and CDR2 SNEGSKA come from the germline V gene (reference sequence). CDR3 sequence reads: CSARNAESLTYEQYF. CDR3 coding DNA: TGCAGTGCTAGAAACGCGGAGTCGCTCACCTACGAGCAGTACTTC.

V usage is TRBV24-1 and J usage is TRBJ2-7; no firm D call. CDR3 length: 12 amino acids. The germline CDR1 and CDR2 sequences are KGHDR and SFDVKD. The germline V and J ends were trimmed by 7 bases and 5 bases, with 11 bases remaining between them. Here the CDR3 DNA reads TGTGCCACCAGCGAGACCCACCACGAGCAGTACGTC. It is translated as CATSETHHEQYV.

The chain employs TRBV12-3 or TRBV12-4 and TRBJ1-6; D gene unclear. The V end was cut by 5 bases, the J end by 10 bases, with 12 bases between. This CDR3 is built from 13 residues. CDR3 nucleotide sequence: TGTGCCAGCAGTCCCGGACTGAAGTCACCCCTCCACTTT. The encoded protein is CASSPGLKSPLHF.

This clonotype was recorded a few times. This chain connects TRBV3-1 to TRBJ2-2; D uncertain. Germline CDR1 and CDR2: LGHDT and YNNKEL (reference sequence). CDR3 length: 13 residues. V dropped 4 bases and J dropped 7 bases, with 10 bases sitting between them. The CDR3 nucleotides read TGTGCCAGCAGCCCTCTTAATCGCGGGGAGCTGTTTTTT. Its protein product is CASSPLNRGELFF.

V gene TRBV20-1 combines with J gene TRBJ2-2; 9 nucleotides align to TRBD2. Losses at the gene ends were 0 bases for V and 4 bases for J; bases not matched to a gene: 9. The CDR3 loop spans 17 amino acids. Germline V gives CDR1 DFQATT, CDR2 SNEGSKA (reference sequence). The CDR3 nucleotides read TGCAGTGCTAGAGATGTAAGCGGGAGGCGTCGCACCGGGGAGCTGTTTTTT. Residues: CSARDVSGRRRTGELFF.

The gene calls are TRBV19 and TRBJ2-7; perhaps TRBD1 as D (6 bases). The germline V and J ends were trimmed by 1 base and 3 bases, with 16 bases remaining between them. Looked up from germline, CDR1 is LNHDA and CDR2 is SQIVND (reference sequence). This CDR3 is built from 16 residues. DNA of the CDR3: TGTGCCAGTAGTATAGGAGGCGCCAGGGGTAACTACGAGCAGTACTTC. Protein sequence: CASSIGGARGNYEQYF.

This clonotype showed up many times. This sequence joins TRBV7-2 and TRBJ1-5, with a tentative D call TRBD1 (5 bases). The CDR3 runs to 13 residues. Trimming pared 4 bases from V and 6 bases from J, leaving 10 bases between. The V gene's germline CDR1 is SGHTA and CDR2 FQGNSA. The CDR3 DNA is TGTGCCAGCAGCTGGGGTAGGGGTCAGCCCCAGCATTTT. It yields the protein CASSWGRGQPQHF.

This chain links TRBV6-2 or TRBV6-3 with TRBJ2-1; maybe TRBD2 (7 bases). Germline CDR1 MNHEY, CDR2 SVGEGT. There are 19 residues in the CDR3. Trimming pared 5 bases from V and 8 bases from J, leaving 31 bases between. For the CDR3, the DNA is TGTGCCAGCAGTCACGTAAGACAGCGGGAAGGTGTTGGGGGCCATGAGCAGTTCTTC. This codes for CASSHVRQREGVGGHEQFF.

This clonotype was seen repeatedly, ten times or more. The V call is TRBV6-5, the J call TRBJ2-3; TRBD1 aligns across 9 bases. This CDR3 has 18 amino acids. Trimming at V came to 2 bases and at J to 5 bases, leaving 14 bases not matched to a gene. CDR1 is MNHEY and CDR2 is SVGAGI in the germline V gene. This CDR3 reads CASSYGLLTGGRGDTQYF. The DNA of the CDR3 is TGTGCCAGCAGTTACGGTTTGCTAACAGGGGGCAGAGGAGATACGCAGTATTTT.

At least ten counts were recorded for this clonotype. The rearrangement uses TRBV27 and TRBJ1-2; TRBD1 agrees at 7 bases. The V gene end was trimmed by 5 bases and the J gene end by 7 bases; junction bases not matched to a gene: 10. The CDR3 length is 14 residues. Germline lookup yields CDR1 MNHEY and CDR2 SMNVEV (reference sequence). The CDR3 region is CASSTRDSWSGYTF. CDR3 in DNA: TGTGCCAGCAGTACCCGGGACAGTTGGAGTGGCTACACCTTC.